Following are 7 T cell receptor beta chains from one sample sequenced in a study of cytomegalovirus exposure and HLA in healthy donors. It was with 60 Vbeta and 13 Jbeta primers that the PCR ran. Clones were read by immunoSEQ multiplex PCR, and TCRdb kept only the in-frame ones, dropping some. In the table there are around 64,000 clones, 75% to 90% of which are singletons. Sequencing input: PBMCs. These TCRs come from a woman aged 25 to 39 in good health and CMV-seropositive.

The chain employs TRBV5-4 and TRBJ1-1, with 8 nucleotides matching TRBD1. Per germline, CDR1 SGHNT and CDR2 YYREEE (reference sequence). V shed 2 bases and J 3 bases; nucleotides not matched to a gene: 6. The CDR3 covers 15 residues. CDR3 nucleotides: TGTGCCAGCAGCTTAGGTGGACAGGGAGACACTGAAGCTTTCTTT. This encodes CASSLGGQGDTEAFF.

The chain has TRBV5-1 and TRBJ2-5; D unresolved. This CDR3 contains 15 residues. Per the germline V gene, CDR1 is SGHRS and CDR2 is YFSETQ. V dropped 0 bases and J dropped 0 bases, with 9 bases sitting between them. CDR3 residues: CASSLDHIYQETQYF. CDR3 DNA: TGCGCCAGCAGCTTGGATCACATATACCAAGAGACCCAGTACTTC.

This chain connects TRBV7-8 to TRBJ1-5, with 7 bases matching TRBD1. Germline V CDR1 and CDR2: SGHVS, FQNEAQ. V gave up 1 base and J gave up 7 bases; unmatched junction bases: 10. The CDR3 loop spans 16 amino acids. The CDR3 sequence: CASSLVSNRGFQPQHF. In nucleotides, the CDR3 is TGTGCCAGCAGCTTAGTCTCCAACAGGGGTTTCCAGCCCCAGCATTTT.

The chain is built from TRBV9 and TRBJ2-2; D uncertain. The germline V gene encodes CDR1 SGDLS and CDR2 YYNGEE. Trimming pared 4 bases from V and 4 bases from J, leaving 11 bases between. This CDR3 has 14 residues. The CDR3 DNA reads TGTGCCAGCAGCTTCGCCGCGCGCACCGGGGAGCTGTTTTTT. Translated, it gives CASSFAARTGELFF.

The chain has TRBV6-5 and TRBJ2-3; TRBD2 might be the D (6 bases). V lost 2 bases and J 2 bases, leaving 11 bases between the germline ends. Germline lookup yields CDR1 MNHEY and CDR2 SVGAGI. The CDR3 consists of 15 residues. As DNA, the CDR3 is TGTGCCAGCAGTTACAGCGGACTAAACACAGATACGCAGTATTTT. Translation: CASSYSGLNTDTQYF.

V usage is TRBV18 and J usage is TRBJ2-7; D might be TRBD2 (5 bases). The germline gives CDR1 KGHSH, CDR2 LQKENI. V dropped 1 base and J dropped 2 bases, with 9 bases sitting between them. The length of the CDR3 is 14 residues. The CDR3 protein is CASSPHPGAYEQYF. The DNA for the CDR3 is TGTGCCAGCTCACCACATCCCGGGGCCTACGAGCAGTACTTC.

The DNA of the CDR3 is TGTGCCAGCACCATTTCAACGGCAGGGAACACAGATACGCAGTATTTT. It codes for CASTISTAGNTDTQYF. The rearrangement uses TRBV21-1 and TRBJ2-3; TRBD1, as called in the table, went unchecked against the DNA. TRBV21-1 is reported as a pseudogene. CDR3 length: 16 residues.